The sequence of this T cell receptor (beta chain) was determined in a study of shared clonotypes between healthy human individuals. Several immunoSEQ plates held equal portions of the genomic DNA taken from each subset. The repertoire was sequenced with immunoSEQ multiplex PCR; TCRdb's copy has only in-frame clones and lacks some. The repertoire holds about a million clones, with approximately 80% as singletons. J gave up 4 bases and V 5 bases, and 4 bases lay outside the gene matches. The CDR3 spans 12 residues. CDR1 GTSNPN and CDR2 SVGIG come from the germline V gene (reference sequence). CD4+ cells yielded CD45RA+ naive and CD45RA-negative memory subsets.

V is TRBV30 and J is TRBJ1-1; TRBD1 agrees at 7 bases. The sample was memory CD4+ T cells from PBMCs. Specified subset: CD45RA-negative fraction. The TCR originated in a young man in good health. Some clones in this sample may be carry-over from other donors' samples. The CDR3 nucleotides read TGTGCCTGGGACAGGGTGGGCACTGAAGCTTTCTTT. Its translation is CAWDRVGTEAFF.